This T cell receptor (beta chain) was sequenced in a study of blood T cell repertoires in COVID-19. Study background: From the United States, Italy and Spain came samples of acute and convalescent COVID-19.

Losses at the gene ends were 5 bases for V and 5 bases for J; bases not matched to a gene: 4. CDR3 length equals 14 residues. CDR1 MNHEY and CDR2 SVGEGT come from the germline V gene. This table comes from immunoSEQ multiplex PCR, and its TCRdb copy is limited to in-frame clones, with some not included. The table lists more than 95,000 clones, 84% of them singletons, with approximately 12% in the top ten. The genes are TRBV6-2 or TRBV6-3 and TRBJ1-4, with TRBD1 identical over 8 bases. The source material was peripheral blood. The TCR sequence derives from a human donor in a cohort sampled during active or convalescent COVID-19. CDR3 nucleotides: TGTGCCAGCAGTACCCGGGACAGGAATGAAAAACTGTTTTTT. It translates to CASSTRDRNEKLFF.